This TCR beta chain was recorded in a study of T-cell memory formation after mild COVID-19. A few counts support this clonotype. Germline values: CDR1 SGHAT, CDR2 FQDESV (reference sequence). V lost 5 bases, J lost 6 bases, and 10 bases stayed unmatched. This CDR3 is 15 amino acids long. A single record per CDR3 protein comes from TCRdb applying MiXCR to the 5' RACE reads. The sample lists approximately 150,000 distinct CDR3 sequences; over 10% were seen once. The sample comprised PBMCs or a T cell subset sorted from them (not recorded which). This chain connects TRBV11-1 to TRBJ2-3, with 8 bases matching TRBD2. This sequence was found in a man aged 18 to 29 who had mild COVID-19 (a few samples of this study predate the infection). Cell type and time point are not known. The CDR3, as DNA: TGTGCCAGCAGCCGGGGGGGAGTTATGCTCGATACGCAGTATTTT. Translation: CASSRGGVMLDTQYF.